This note documents a single T cell receptor (beta chain) sequence. Its cognate antigen is unknown. The treatment was: roughly 11-day PBMC culture with coronavirus spike peptide pools or control peptides (ViraFEST assay). The CDR3 runs to 11 residues. Trimming took off 6 bases at V and 1 base at J, with 7 bases between the two ends. The germline V gene encodes CDR1 SQVTM and CDR2 ANQGSEA. These data come from a study of vaccination and CD4 T cells after COVID-19. Study in general: With nine or ten mild cases and one severe, convalescent patients were SARS-CoV-2 positive by nasal swab PCR.

Once obtained from cultured CD4+ T cells, the DNA was sequenced using the Oncomine TCR Beta short-read assay. One entry per CDR3 protein results from TCRdb running MiXCR on the PCR reads. The table lists around 19,000 distinct CDR3 sequences, about 56% of them singletons, with 6% to 7.5% in the top ten. The sequence derives from a human donor who had recovered from COVID-19. The sequenced sample was CD4+ T cells from blood, cultured in vitro. The chain combines TRBV29-1 with TRBJ2-7; D is unclear. CDR3 residues: CSVFGSYEQYF. The CDR3 DNA follows: TGCAGCGTCTTCGGTTCCTACGAGCAGTACTTC.